The following is a T cell receptor (beta chain) sequence with its context. Its antigen is still unknown. TCRdb called the reads again in MiXCR, with one record for every CDR3 protein. The sample includes more than 300,000 distinct CDR3 sequences, nearly 35% of them seen just once. The data belong to a study of T cell repertoires in cytomegalovirus infection. Across the whole study: The authors relied on CMV epitopes, both recently identified HLA-C-restricted and well-studied HLA-B-restricted.

Sequenced here: cultured PBMCs, sampled from culture after CMV antigen stimulation. The sequence was collected from a human donor in good health (CMV status not recorded). Some clones in this sample may be carry-over from other donors' samples.

The CDR3 sequence: CSVEGYSDEAFF. Here the CDR3 DNA reads TGCAGCGTTGAAGGTTACAGTGATGAAGCTTTCTTT. The chain links TRBV29-1 to TRBJ1-1, with no clear D. Looked up from germline, CDR1 is SQVTM and CDR2 is ANQGSEA. The CDR3 has 12 residues. With 1 base removed from V and 7 bases from J, the gap between germline ends came to 10 bases.